This T cell receptor beta chain was recovered during a study of regulatory T cells. Overall study findings and caveats: In patients, unique TRB V-J pairs were restricted and V/J usage skewed, especially in Tregs. Shannon entropy was nonsignificantly lower in patient CD8+ T cells than control CD8+ cells.

A couple of CD3G-deficient patients had more severe autoimmunity; all had some. This clone is a singleton in its sample. The antigen remains unidentified. Primers: 52 TRBV forward and 13 TRBJ reverse. Using immunoSEQ multiplex PCR, the repertoire was profiled, and TCRdb retains in-frame clones only, with some absent. The sample shows around 6,300 clones, approximately 80% of them seen only once. The germline V gene encodes CDR1 MDHEN and CDR2 SYDVKM. The CDR3 is 15 residues long. V dropped 1 base and J dropped 3; count of bases not matched to a gene: 2. This clonotype originated in a child younger than 18 with CD3G deficiency. The chain couples TRBV28 to TRBJ2-3; 9 positions agree with TRBD1. Specimen: CD8+ T cells sorted from blood. The CDR3 is CASSLSGTGTDTQYF. The CDR3 region has the DNA TGTGCCAGCAGTTTATCAGGGACAGGGACAGATACGCAGTATTTT.